This T cell receptor (beta chain) is drawn from a study of T cell responses to AZD1222 COVID-19 vaccine. A note on this clone: Its cognate antigen is unknown.

The CDR3 covers 14 residues. V was pared by 0 bases and J by 2 bases, with 10 bases between. In germline, CDR1 is GTSNPN, CDR2 SVGIG (reference sequence). Findings and limits, study-wide: Spike-specific TCR breadth and depth both grew after two AZD1222 doses.

Generated by immunoSEQ multiplex PCR, the TCRdb table keeps only in-frame clones and is missing some. This sample has 130,000 to 150,000 clones; about 92% occur once, and the top ten carry 3% to 3.5%. This specimen consisted of peripheral blood, obtained on day 0 of AZD1222 vaccination. The chain recombines TRBV30 with TRBJ1-2; no reliable D call. The sequence came from an adult in good health. CDR3 DNA: TGTGCCTGGAGTGTACGAGGGCTAAACTATGGCTACACCTTC. Translating gives CAWSVRGLNYGYTF.